This TCR beta chain appears in the sequencing data of a study of T cell repertoires in cytomegalovirus infection. Study conclusions and caveats: The ex vivo response was dominated by HLA-C-restricted CMV-specific TCR beta clonotypes.

This clonotype was observed at least ten times. Its antigen is undetermined. This CDR3 region has 13 residues. Trimming removed 7 bases at V and 0 bases at J, with 7 bases between. TCRdb used MiXCR to reprocess the reads, holding one entry per CDR3 protein. Counted here are around 190,000 distinct CDR3 sequences, approximately 15% occurring once; the ten biggest clones make up 25% to 30%. The receptor was isolated from a human donor in good health (CMV status not recorded). Some clones in this sample may be carry-over from other donors' samples. The chain is built from TRBV12-3 or TRBV12-4 and TRBJ1-3; D is ambiguous. The specimen sequenced was PBMCs. In nucleotides, the CDR3 is TGTGCCAGCATCCAGAACTCTGGAAACACCATATATTTT. This encodes CASIQNSGNTIYF.